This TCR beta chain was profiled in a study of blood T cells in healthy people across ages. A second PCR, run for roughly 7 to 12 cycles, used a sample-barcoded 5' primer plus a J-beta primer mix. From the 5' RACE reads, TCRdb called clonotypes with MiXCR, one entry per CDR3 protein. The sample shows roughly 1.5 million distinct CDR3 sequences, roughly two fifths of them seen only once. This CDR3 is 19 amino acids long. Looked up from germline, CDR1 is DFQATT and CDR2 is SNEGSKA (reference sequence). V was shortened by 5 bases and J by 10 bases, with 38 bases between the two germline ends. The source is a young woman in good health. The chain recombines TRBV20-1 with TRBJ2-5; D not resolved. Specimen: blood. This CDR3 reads CSASTFPPAAGLPREVQYF. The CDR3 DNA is TGCAGTGCTTCCACATTCCCCCCCGCGGCCGGCCTTCCAAGAGAAGTCCAGTACTTC.